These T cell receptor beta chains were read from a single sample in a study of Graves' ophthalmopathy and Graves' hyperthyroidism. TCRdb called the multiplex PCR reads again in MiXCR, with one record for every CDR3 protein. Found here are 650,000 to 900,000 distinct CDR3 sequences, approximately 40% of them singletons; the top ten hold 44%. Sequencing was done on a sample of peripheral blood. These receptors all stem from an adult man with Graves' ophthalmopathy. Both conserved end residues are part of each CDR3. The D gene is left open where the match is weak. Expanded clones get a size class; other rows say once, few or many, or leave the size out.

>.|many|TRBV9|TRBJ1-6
CASSYNVGRSNSPLHF
TGTGCCAGCAGCTACAATGTTGGACGGAGTAATTCACCCCTCCACTTT
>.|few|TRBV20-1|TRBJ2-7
CSAATRETYEQYF
TGCAGTGCTGCCACCCGGGAAACCTACGAGCAGTACTTC
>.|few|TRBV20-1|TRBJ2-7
CSAFRDHYEQYF
TGCAGTGCGTTTCGGGACCACTACGAGCAGTACTTC
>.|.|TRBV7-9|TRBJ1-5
CASKSGRNSNQPQHF
TGTGCCAGCAAATCGGGCAGAAATAGCAATCAGCCCCAGCATTTT
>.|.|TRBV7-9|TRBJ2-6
CASSSGVRAYVLTF
TGTGCCAGCAGCTCAGGGGTTAGGGCCTACGTCCTGACTTTC
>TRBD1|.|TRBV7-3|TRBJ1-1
CASSLEGQGAGKTEAFF
TGTGCCAGCAGCTTAGAGGGGCAGGGGGCTGGGAAGACTGAAGCTTTCTTT
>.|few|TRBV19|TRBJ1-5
CASSVLSDRLLLNQPQHF
TGTGCCAGTAGTGTCCTATCTGACAGGCTACTTCTCAATCAGCCCCAGCATTTT
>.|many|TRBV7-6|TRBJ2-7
CASSFKQNYEQYF
TGTGCCAGCAGCTTCAAACAGAACTACGAGCAGTACTTC
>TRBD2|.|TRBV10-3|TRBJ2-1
CAITREGRRNNEQFF
TGTGCCATCACCCGGGAGGGGAGACGGAACAATGAGCAGTTCTTC
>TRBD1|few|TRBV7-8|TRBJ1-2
CASSLTGGRVLYGYTF
TGTGCCAGCAGCTTAACAGGGGGAAGGGTCCTCTATGGCTACACCTTC
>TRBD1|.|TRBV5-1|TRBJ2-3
CASSITGVSTDTQYF
TGCGCCAGCAGCATCACAGGGGTCAGCACAGATACGCAGTATTTT
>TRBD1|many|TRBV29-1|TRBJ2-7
CSGVGQGKDEQYF
TGCAGCGGGGTTGGACAGGGAAAGGACGAGCAGTACTTC
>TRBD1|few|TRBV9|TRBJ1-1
CASSAGQGSGTEAFF
TGTGCCAGCAGCGCCGGACAGGGGAGTGGCACTGAAGCTTTCTTT
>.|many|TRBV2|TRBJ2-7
CASGRHYDYEQYF
TGTGCCAGCGGCCGTCACTACGACTACGAGCAGTACTTC
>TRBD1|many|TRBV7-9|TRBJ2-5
CASSSYRGTQETQYF
TGTGCCAGCAGCTCATACAGGGGGACCCAAGAGACCCAGTACTTC
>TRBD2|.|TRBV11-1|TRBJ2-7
CASRGLAVSSYEQYF
TGTGCCAGCAGAGGCCTAGCGGTAAGCTCCTACGAGCAGTACTTC
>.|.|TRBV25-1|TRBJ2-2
CASSAFVVNTGELFF
TGTGCCAGCAGTGCTTTCGTAGTGAACACCGGGGAGCTGTTTTTT
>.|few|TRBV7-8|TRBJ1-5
CASSSGEFQPQHF
TGTGCCAGCAGCTCGGGGGAGTTTCAGCCCCAGCATTTT
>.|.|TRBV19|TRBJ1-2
CASSIPGKAVYTF
TGTGCCAGTAGTATTCCAGGGAAAGCCGTCTACACCTTC
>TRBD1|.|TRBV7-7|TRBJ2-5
CASSQSPGGEETQYF
TGTGCCAGCAGCCAATCCCCAGGGGGCGAGGAGACCCAGTACTTC
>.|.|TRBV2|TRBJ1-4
CASSEWGQKEKLFF
TGTGCCAGCAGTGAATGGGGTCAGAAGGAAAAACTGTTTTTT
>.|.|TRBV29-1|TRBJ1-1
CSVSRRNTEAFF
TGCAGCGTTTCTAGAAGGAACACTGAAGCTTTCTTT
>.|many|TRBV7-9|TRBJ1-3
CASSLDVFSGNTIYF
TGTGCCAGCAGCTTAGATGTGTTCTCTGGAAACACCATATATTTT
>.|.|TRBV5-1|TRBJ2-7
CASSFGKDYEQYF
TGCGCCAGCAGCTTCGGTAAGGACTACGAGCAGTACTTC
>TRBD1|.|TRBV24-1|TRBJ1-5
CATRDLSGTGDQPQHF
TGTGCCACCAGAGACCTATCCGGGACAGGGGATCAGCCCCAGCATTTT
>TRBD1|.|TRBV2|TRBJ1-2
CASSEWGQVNYGYTF
TGTGCCAGCAGTGAATGGGGACAGGTCAACTATGGCTACACCTTC
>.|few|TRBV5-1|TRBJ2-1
CASSLSWGEQFF
TGCGCCAGCAGCCTTAGTTGGGGTGAGCAGTTCTTC
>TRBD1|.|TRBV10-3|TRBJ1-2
CAISYQGRGPGYTF
TGTGCCATCAGTTACCAGGGCAGGGGGCCTGGCTACACCTTC
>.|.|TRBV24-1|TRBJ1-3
CATSDPYTANTIYF
TGTGCCACCAGTGATCCGTACACGGCTAACACCATATATTTT
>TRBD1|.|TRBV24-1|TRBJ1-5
CATSDPGTGGLGQPQHF
TGTGCCACCAGTGACCCAGGGACAGGGGGTCTTGGGCAGCCCCAGCATTTT
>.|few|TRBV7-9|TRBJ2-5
CASSLGLGTQYF
TGTGCCAGCAGTCTAGGTTTGGGGACCCAGTACTTC
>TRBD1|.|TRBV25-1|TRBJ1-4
CASRLKQGAGEKLFF
TGCGCCAGCAGGCTGAAACAGGGGGCTGGTGAAAAACTGTTTTTT
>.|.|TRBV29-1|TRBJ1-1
CSVVPLRTEAFF
TGCAGCGTTGTACCGTTGAGGACAGAAGCTTTCTTT
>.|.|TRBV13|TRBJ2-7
CASSYGRDHYEQYF
TGTGCCAGCAGTTACGGTAGAGATCACTACGAGCAGTACTTC